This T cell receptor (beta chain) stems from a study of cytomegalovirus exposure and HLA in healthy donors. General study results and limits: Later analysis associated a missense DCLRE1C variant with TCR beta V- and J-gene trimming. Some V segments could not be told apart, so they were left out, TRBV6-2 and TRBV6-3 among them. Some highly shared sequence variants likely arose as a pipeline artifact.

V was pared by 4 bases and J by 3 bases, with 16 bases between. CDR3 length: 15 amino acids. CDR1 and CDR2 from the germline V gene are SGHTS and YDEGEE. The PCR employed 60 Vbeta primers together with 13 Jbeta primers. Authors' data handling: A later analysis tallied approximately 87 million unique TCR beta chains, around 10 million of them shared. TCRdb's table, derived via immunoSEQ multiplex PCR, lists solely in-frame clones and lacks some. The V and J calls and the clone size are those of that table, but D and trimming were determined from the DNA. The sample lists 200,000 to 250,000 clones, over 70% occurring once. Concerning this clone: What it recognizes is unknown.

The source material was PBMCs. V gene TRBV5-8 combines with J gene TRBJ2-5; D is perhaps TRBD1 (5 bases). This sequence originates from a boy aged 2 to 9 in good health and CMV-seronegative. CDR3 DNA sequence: TGTGCCAGCAGCCGAGGAACGTCGACAGAAGAGACCCAGTACTTC. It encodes CASSRGTSTEETQYF.